The TCR beta chain described here comes from a study of CD8 T cells in Susac syndrome. Whole-study results and caveats: A relatively small number of individuals underwent TCR sequencing and HLA analysis.

About 0.5 to 1 ug RNA was reverse transcribed with random hexamers. immunoSEQ multiplex PCR amplified TCR beta CDR3 across 54 Vbeta, 13 Jbeta. From the immunoSEQ multiplex PCR reads, TCRdb called clonotypes with MiXCR, one entry per CDR3 protein. The repertoire holds hundreds of thousands of distinct CDR3 sequences, with about 96% as singletons. The CDR3 consists of 17 residues. Trimming left V 4 bases short and J 4 bases short, with 20 bases between. This clonotype was counted once. Its antigen is still unknown. The TCR sequence derives from a human donor with multiple sclerosis. J is TRBJ2-1 and V is TRBV23-1; D might be TRBD2 (6 bases). TRBV23-1 is an open reading frame, and its role is uncertain. Input material: CD4+ T cells from PBMCs. The CDR3 region is CASSPPGTGVPYNEQFF. In DNA form, the CDR3 reads TGCGCCAGCAGTCCCCCCGGAACGGGAGTACCTTACAATGAGCAGTTCTTC.